The 3 T cell receptor beta chains presented below share a single source sample, sequenced in a study of T cell repertoires in cytomegalovirus infection. TCRdb reanalysed the reads using MiXCR and keeps one entry per CDR3 protein. The table has around 530,000 distinct CDR3 sequences, 26% seen once. Sequencing was done on a sample of PBMCs. Receptors originate from a human donor in good health (CMV status not recorded). Some clones in this sample may be carry-over from other donors' samples.

About this clonotype itself: Being one base from a much bigger clone, this may be a read error. The chain uses TRBV18 and TRBJ2-5; possible D gene TRBD1, 6 bases. Looked up from germline, CDR1 is KGHSH and CDR2 is LQKENI. V gave up 7 bases and J gave up 0 bases, with 9 bases separating them. CDR3 length equals 13 residues. The CDR3 spells CASLWDNQETQYF. The CDR3 DNA reads as TGTGCCAGCTTATGGGACAACCAAGAGACCCAGTACTTC.

This clonotype was seen ten or more times. This chain links TRBV7-2 with TRBJ2-1, with TRBD2 as a possible D gene (6 bases). The CDR3 is made up of 14 amino acids. The V end lost 7 bases, the J end lost 5 bases, and 15 bases lay between the germline ends. Per germline, CDR1 SGHTA and CDR2 FQGNSA. The CDR3 sequence: CASNPSAWNNEQFF. CDR3 nucleotide sequence: TGTGCCAGCAATCCTAGCGCCTGGAACAATGAGCAGTTCTTC.

The gene calls are TRBV7-2 and TRBJ2-5; D might be TRBD1 or TRBD2, each matching 7 bases. Germline loops: CDR1 SGHTA, CDR2 FQGNSA. Trimming left V 4 bases short and J 5 bases short, with 17 bases between. The CDR3 covers 15 residues. The CDR3 bases are TGTGCCAGCAGCTCCCCCCAGGGGGGGGTGGAGACCCAGTACTTC. Protein sequence: CASSSPQGGVETQYF.